This T cell receptor (beta chain) was profiled in a study of metastatic and nonmetastatic thyroid tumors. Study overall: Both malignant and benign thyroid patients supplied peripheral blood and tumor or nodule tissue samples, across which the repertoires of these patients were then compared. Study outcomes and limitations: It was reportedly found that TCR beta diversity was significantly higher in malignant thyroid tumors than in benign nodules, a difference seen in both blood and tumor samples.

In its sample, this clone was seen many times. Its antigen is currently unknown. This CDR3 region has 14 residues. Germline loops: CDR1 GTSNPN, CDR2 SVGIG (reference sequence). The junction had 9 bases not matched to a gene; V was cut back by 7 bases and J by 0 bases. Not a single patient had been given any form of treatment at any point before undergoing thyroid surgery. TCRdb re-called the PCR reads through MiXCR. In the table there are approximately 82,000 clones, around 13% of which are singletons. The TCR sequence derives from a female donor with papillary thyroid cancer or a benign thyroid nodule (not recorded which). Some clones in this sample may be carry-over from other donors' samples. What was sequenced was tumor tissue. The chain has TRBV30 and TRBJ2-7, with TRBD1 matching 7 bases. The CDR3 nucleotides read TGTGCCTTACTACAGGGGCGGAGCTCCTACGAGCAGTACTTC. Translating it yields CALLQGRSSYEQYF.